These 8 T cell receptor beta chains were all obtained from the same sample, sequenced in a study of beta chain features in type 1 diabetes. Expressed TCRB transcripts were sequenced after all isolated RNA was converted to cDNA. This table comes from immunoSEQ multiplex PCR, and its TCRdb copy is limited to in-frame clones, with some not included. The sample contains 300,000 to 350,000 clones, 7% to 9% of which appear only once. Sequenced: central memory CD4+ T cells from blood. These receptors all stem from a young woman in good health.

This clone was seen a few times. A far larger clone is a single base away, which makes a read error likely. The rearrangement links TRBV29-1 to TRBJ2-7; D perhaps matches TRBD2 (6 bases). The V end lost 6 bases, the J end lost 6 bases, and 18 bases lay between the germline ends. Germline CDR1 is SQVTM and CDR2 is ANQGSEA. This CDR3 has 13 amino acids. CDR3 residues: CSVSRAGMSEQYF. The DNA for the CDR3 is TGCAGCGTCTCTAGAGCGGGTATGAGCGAGCAGTACTTC.

The gene calls are TRBV18 and TRBJ2-6; D unresolved. The CDR3 totals 14 residues. Germline CDR1 KGHSH, CDR2 LQKENI. Trimming stripped 4 bases from V and 1 base from J, with 5 bases between. CDR3 sequence (DNA): TGTGCCAGCTCACGGGATTCTGGGGCCAACGTCCTGACTTTC. Its protein product is CASSRDSGANVLTF.

This clone was seen a few times. This chain uses TRBV28 with TRBJ1-5, with D perhaps TRBD1 (6 bases). The V end was cut by 5 bases, the J end by 5 bases, with 13 bases between. CDR3 length: 14 residues. In germline, CDR1 is MDHEN, CDR2 SYDVKM. CDR3 region: CASSDRYRYQPQHF. The DNA for the CDR3 is TGTGCCAGCAGTGACAGGTACCGCTATCAGCCCCAGCATTTT. The whole variable domain, remainder taken from reference TRBV28 and TRBJ1-5, is DVKVTQSSRYLVKRTGEKVFLECVQDMDHENMFWYRQDPGLGLRLIYFSYDVKMKEKGDIPEGYSVSREKKERFSLILESASTNQTSMYLCASSDRYRYQPQHFGDGTRLSIL.

This chain joins TRBV7-2 and TRBJ2-2; 7 positions match TRBD1. The V gene's germline CDR1 is SGHTA and CDR2 FQGNSA. This CDR3 is 16 amino acids long. The J segment lost 4 bases and the V segment lost 2 bases, leaving 7 bases of the junction unmatched. CDR3 bases: TGTGCCAGCAGCTTACGAGACAGGGTATTCACCGGGGAGCTGTTTTTT. Translation: CASSLRDRVFTGELFF.

The sample holds a few counts of this clone. Additional DNA sequences in this sample encode the identical CDR3. The J gene is TRBJ2-7, the V gene TRBV7-2; 7 nucleotides line up with TRBD2. The CDR3 is 15 residues long. Germline CDR1 is SGHTA and CDR2 is FQGNSA. After removal of 1 base from V and 0 bases from J, the junction contained 3 bases not matched to a gene. In DNA, the CDR3 is TGTGCCAGCAGCTTAGTGTCTAGCGGCTCCTACGAGCAGTACTTC. Amino acids: CASSLVSSGSYEQYF.

Only a few counts were recorded for this clone. The chain employs TRBV6-1 and TRBJ2-1; TRBD2 is a possible D gene (5 bases). The CDR3 has 15 residues. The V end lost 4 bases, the J end lost 0 bases, and 10 bases lay between the germline ends. Per the germline V gene, CDR1 is MNHNS and CDR2 is SASEGT. CDR3 bases: TGTGCCAGCAGTGCGTGGGCGGGCTCCTACAATGAGCAGTTCTTC. This codes for CASSAWAGSYNEQFF.

This chain connects TRBV7-2 to TRBJ2-7, with 11 bases that match TRBD2. CDR1 is SGHTA, CDR2 FQGNSA, per germline. The CDR3 runs 17 residues. V gave up 7 bases and J gave up 4 bases; unmatched junction bases: 15. CDR3 loop: CASNKQFGTSGGYEQYF. The CDR3 region has the DNA TGTGCCAGCAACAAACAATTCGGTACTAGCGGGGGTTACGAGCAGTACTTC.

This clone was observed a handful of times. In DNA form, the CDR3 reads TGCAGTGCTAGGAGCAATGAAAAACTGTTTTTT. It translates to CSARSNEKLFF. The V gene is TRBV20-1, the J gene TRBJ1-4; D unresolved. The CDR3 sequence is 11 residues long. V gave up 3 bases and J gave up 5 bases, with 4 bases separating them. Germline V CDR1 and CDR2: DFQATT, SNEGSKA (reference sequence).